This T cell receptor (beta chain) was observed in a study of blood T cell repertoires in COVID-19. Trimming took 6 bases from V and 6 from J, leaving 23 bases between them. CDR3 length: 16 amino acids. Germline CDR1 and CDR2: MNHEY and SMNVEV (reference sequence). In the authors' workflow: By means of reference gene primer amplification, nucleated cell counts were estimated. Using immunoSEQ multiplex PCR, the repertoire was profiled, and TCRdb retains in-frame clones only, with some absent. That table furnishes V, J and clone size, whereas the DNA furnished D and trimming. The data hold about 130,000 clones, with around 90% observed a single time.

The chain has TRBV27 and TRBJ1-2, with D possibly TRBD1 on 6 matching bases. Sequenced: peripheral blood. This TCR derives from a man aged 45-65 years with active COVID-19. Here the CDR3 DNA reads TGTGCCAGCAGCCCTCTCGGGACAACCTCAAGGGATGGCTACACCTTC. Amino acid sequence: CASSPLGTTSRDGYTF.